These T cell receptor beta chains were read from a single sample in a study of chemoradiotherapy in HPV16-positive cancers. The protocol was immunoSEQ multiplex PCR, while the TCRdb copy is restricted to in-frame clones and leaves out a portion. The sample contains more than 2,500 clones, around 77% of which appear only once. The material was obtained from a patient who underwent chemoradiotherapy. The receptors stem from a human donor with HPV-associated anogenital cancer. CDR3s include the opening cysteine and the closing phenylalanine or tryptophan. The D gene is left open where the match is weak. A row's size may be missing; if present it is once, few, many or a size class.

j_call clone_size d_call v_call cdr3_nt cdr3_aa
TRBJ1-2 - - TRBV2 TGTGCCAGCAGACGGGACGTCTATGGCTACACCTTC CASRRDVYGYTF
TRBJ1-6 few - TRBV14 TGTGCCAGCAGCCAAAGACAGAGCTCACCCCTCCACTTT CASSQRQSSPLHF
TRBJ2-3 - TRBD2 TRBV10-3 TGTGCCATCGGACTAGCTGGAGATACGCAGTATTTT CAIGLAGDTQYF
TRBJ2-3 - - TRBV27 TGTGCCAGCAGTTTCTACGGGGTGGGGAGCTTCACAGATACGCAGTATTTT CASSFYGVGSFTDTQYF
TRBJ1-5 few - TRBV27 TGTGCCAGCAGTGACCTTAGCAATCAGCCCCAGCATTTT CASSDLSNQPQHF
TRBJ2-1 - - TRBV19 TGTGCCAGTAGTATAAGACTAGAACTAAGCAATGAGCAGTTCTTC CASSIRLELSNEQFF
TRBJ1-1 - - TRBV5-6 TGTGCCAGCAGCTTCGGGGCCACTGAAGCTTTCTTT CASSFGATEAFF
TRBJ2-6 once TRBD2 TRBV19 TGTGCCAGTAGCCTTACGGGGGGCTCTGGGGCCAACGTCCTGACTTTC CASSLTGGSGANVLTF
TRBJ1-2 few TRBD1 TRBV7-9 TGTGCCAGCAGGAGGGGTGGCAGGGGGAATGGCTACACCTTC CASRRGGRGNGYTF
TRBJ1-1 - - TRBV28 TGTGCCAGCAGTTTACTGCAGGGCGCAAGCACTGAAGCTTTCTTT CASSLLQGASTEAFF
TRBJ1-1 - - TRBV19 TGTGCCAGTAGCCACAGGTTGGACACTGAAGCTTTCTTT CASSHRLDTEAFF
TRBJ1-1 few - TRBV2 TGTGCCAGCAGTGAACCCAATAATGCTGAAGCTTTCTTT CASSEPNNAEAFF
TRBJ2-5 - - TRBV5-1 TGCGCCAGCCTGCAGAGCCCCGGGTTCCAAGAGACCCAGTACTTC CASLQSPGFQETQYF
TRBJ2-3 few TRBD1 TRBV10-3 TGTGCCATCAGGGTGGACAGGGGCCCTTTCACAGATACGCAGTATTTT CAIRVDRGPFTDTQYF
TRBJ2-7 - - TRBV11-2 TGTGCCAGCAGCTTAAGAGTACCGGGAGCCCTCTACGAGCAGTACTTC CASSLRVPGALYEQYF
TRBJ2-7 - TRBD1 TRBV5-1 TGCGCCAGCAGCTGGAAAGGGACAGGGAGCTCCTACGAGCAGTACTTC CASSWKGTGSSYEQYF
TRBJ1-2 - - TRBV22-1 TGTCCTGGGAGAGTAACGGGAAAGACCTATGGCTACACCTTC CPGRVTGKTYGYTF
TRBJ2-7 - TRBD2 TRBV10-3 TGTGCCATCAGTGAGTCGAGAGGGACTAGCGGCACCTACGAGCAGTACTTC CAISESRGTSGTYEQYF
TRBJ1-6 - - TRBV6-1 TGTGCCAGCAGGGAGACAGAAAATTCACCCCTCCACTTT CASRETENSPLHF
TRBJ2-7 - TRBD1 TRBV11-2 TGTGCCAGCAGCTTACCCAGGACAGGTCACTCTCTTAGCTCCTACGAGCAGTACTTC CASSLPRTGHSLSSYEQYF
TRBJ2-7 - - TRBV27 TGTGCCAGCAGTGAAAACGGCCACGAGCAGTACTTC CASSENGHEQYF
TRBJ1-6 - - TRBV18 TGTGCCAGCTCACCCCTAGGTATGGGTGATATAGTAACCCTCCACTTT CASSPLGMGDIVTLHF
TRBJ2-3 - TRBD1 TRBV28 TGTGCCAGCAGCTGGGACAGGGGCACAGATACGCAGTATTTT CASSWDRGTDTQYF
TRBJ2-2 - - TRBV19 TGTGCCAGTCAGTCAGTTAACACCGGGGAGCTGTTTTTT CASQSVNTGELFF
TRBJ2-7 - TRBD1 TRBV4-3 TGCGCCAGCAGCCAAGATAGGGCAGGGGGCGCGTACGAGCAGTACTTC CASSQDRAGGAYEQYF
TRBJ2-7 - - TRBV27 TGTGCCAGCAGTTTAAGTGTGACCTATCTCTCCTACGAGCAGTACTTC CASSLSVTYLSYEQYF
TRBJ2-2 - TRBD1 TRBV4-3 TGCGCCAGCAGCCAAGTGGGGACAGAGAACACCGGGGAGCTGTTTTTT CASSQVGTENTGELFF
TRBJ2-2 - - TRBV7-7 TGTGCTAGCAGCTCACAGGGTTCGGCCGGGGAGCTGTTTTTT CASSSQGSAGELFF
TRBJ1-6 - - TRBV7-2 TGTGCCAGCAGCTTAGTGGGGGGCTCAAATTCACCCCTCCACTTT CASSLVGGSNSPLHF
TRBJ2-3 once TRBD2 TRBV30 TGTGCCTGGACCGTCGGCGGGGGGGCAGATACGCAGTATTTT CAWTVGGGADTQYF
TRBJ1-1 - - TRBV30 TGTGCCTGTAGGACAGTGAACACTGAAGCTTTCTTT CACRTVNTEAFF
TRBJ2-2 - - TRBV9 TGTGCCAGCAGCGTAGGGACTCTTGGCGGCGGGGAGCTGTTTTTT CASSVGTLGGGELFF
TRBJ2-7 - TRBD1 TRBV7-2 TGTGCCAGCAGCTTCAGGACAGGGGGCAACGAGCAGTACTTC CASSFRTGGNEQYF
TRBJ2-5 - - TRBV5-1 TGCGCCAGCAGGCTTGAGGGGGTCCCAGGGACCCAGTACTTC CASRLEGVPGTQYF
TRBJ1-2 - - TRBV2 TGTGCCAGCAGTGATCGGGGGACCTATGGCTACACCTTC CASSDRGTYGYTF
TRBJ1-4 - - TRBV6-1 TGTGCCAGCAGTGGGGACGTCCTTAATGAAAAACTGTTTTTT CASSGDVLNEKLFF
TRBJ2-2 - TRBD2 TRBV27 TGTGCCAGCTCCAGCGGGGGAACCGGGGAGCTGTTTTTT CASSSGGTGELFF
TRBJ2-2 - - TRBV28 TGTGCCAGCAGGACAGAGTCGGACCAAAGCTTCACCGGGGAGCTGTTTTTT CASRTESDQSFTGELFF
TRBJ2-7 - TRBD1 TRBV10-2 TGCGCCAGCAGTACGTCAGGGGGCTACGAGCAGTACTTC CASSTSGGYEQYF
TRBJ2-3 - TRBD1 TRBV9 TGTGCCAGCAGCGCCTGGACAGGGGAGAGGACAGATACGCAGTATTTT CASSAWTGERTDTQYF
TRBJ2-5 - - TRBV5-8 TGTGCCAGCAGCTGGACGGGAGAGACCCAGTACTTC CASSWTGETQYF
TRBJ1-1 - - TRBV11-3 TGTGCCAGCAGCCAGGCGGATGAAGCTTTCTTT CASSQADEAFF
TRBJ2-7 - - TRBV9 TGTGCCAGCAGCGTAGGGGGGAGGGACAAACCCTACGAGCAGTACTTC CASSVGGRDKPYEQYF
TRBJ1-1 - - TRBV11-2 TGTGCCAGCAGCCTGGTTGTCACTGAAGCTTTCTTT CASSLVVTEAFF
TRBJ1-1 - - TRBV28 TGTGCCACCGGACGGAACACTGAAGCTTTCTTT CATGRNTEAFF
TRBJ2-2 - - TRBV5-1 TGCGCCACTAGACAGGACACGAACACCGGGGAGCTGTTTTTT CATRQDTNTGELFF
TRBJ1-2 - TRBD1 TRBV11-2 TGTGCCAGCAGCTTATCGCGGACAGGGGGCGATGGCTACACCTTC CASSLSRTGGDGYTF
TRBJ2-7 - TRBD2 TRBV28 TGTGCCAGCAAGGAAGTAGCGGGAGTAGCCGAGCAGTACTTC CASKEVAGVAEQYF
TRBJ2-5 - - TRBV5-4 TGTGCCAGCAGTAGGAATTCGATGGGGGAGACCCAGTACTTC CASSRNSMGETQYF
TRBJ1-2 - - TRBV5-8 TGTGCCAGCAGGTCCTTGGGGATCATTGTGGGCAGCTATGGCTACACCTTC CASRSLGIIVGSYGYTF
TRBJ1-3 - - TRBV28 TGTGCCAGCAGTGAGCCTCGGGTCCGTTTCTCTGGAAACACCATATATTTT CASSEPRVRFSGNTIYF